This entry features one T cell receptor beta chain sequence. Its antigen is unknown. This sample was included in a study of cytomegalovirus exposure and HLA in healthy donors. Study-wide background: HLA-typed donors were the source of approximately 88 million unique TCRs held in an early data release. The study, taken as a whole, reports: In vitro, three CMV-associated chains proved specific for CMV antigens.

This cohort consisted of healthy bone marrow donors. A multiplex PCR was run with 60 Vbeta primers and 13 Jbeta primers. Per the original data handling: Unique TCR beta chains totaled around 86 million in a later count, with roughly 11 million of them shared. Using immunoSEQ multiplex PCR, the repertoire was profiled, and TCRdb retains in-frame clones only, with some absent. The DNA gave D and trimming, while V, J and clone size come from that table. Here the sample spans 130,000 or so clones, 73% being singletons. The CDR3 extends over 17 amino acids. CDR1 and CDR2 from the germline V gene are SGHVS and FQNEAQ. With 5 bases clipped from V and 1 base from J, the junction kept 8 bases outside the gene matches.

The chain joins TRBV7-8 to TRBJ1-1; the match to TRBD1 covers 12 bases. Sequenced input: PBMCs. The clonotype originates from a woman between 40 and 50 years old in good health and CMV-seropositive. The CDR3 is CASSPGTGGLKNTEAFF. The DNA for the CDR3 is TGTGCCAGCAGCCCCGGGACAGGGGGCTTGAAGAACACTGAAGCTTTCTTT. The whole variable domain, filled in from reference TRBV7-8 and TRBJ1-1, reads GAGVSQSPRYKVAKRGQDVALRCDPISGHVSLFWYQQALGQGPEFLTYFQNEAQLDKSGLPSDRFFAERPEGSVSTLKIQRTQQEDSAVYLCASSPGTGGLKNTEAFFGQGTRLTVV.